These T cell receptor beta chains were read from a single sample in a study of cytomegalovirus exposure and HLA in healthy donors. The method was immunoSEQ multiplex PCR; TCRdb's version includes in-frame clones alone and lacks a portion of them. The data hold 150,000 or so clones, with around three quarters observed a single time. The sequenced sample consisted of PBMCs. The receptors come from a woman aged 40-49 years in good health and CMV-seronegative. The CDR3 runs from the conserved cysteine through the conserved F or W. Fields, in order: clone size, V gene, J gene, D gene, CDR3 protein, CDR3 DNA. A D gene is named only where the DNA matches it firmly. Clone size is shown for a subset of rows, as once, few, many or a class of expanded clone.

NA	TRBV9	TRBJ2-7	TRBD1	CASSADRGLNSEQYF	TGTGCCAGCAGCGCCGACAGGGGGCTCAACTCCGAGCAGTACTTC
NA	TRBV5-1	TRBJ1-4	NA	CASSLFFGSGEKLLF	TGCGCCAGCAGCTTGTTTTTTGGCTCGGGTGAAAAACTGCTTTTT
NA	TRBV6-5	TRBJ1-5	NA	CASSPTGSYQPQHF	TGTGCCAGCAGCCCGACGGGTAGTTATCAGCCCCAGCATTTT
NA	TRBV5-6	TRBJ2-7	TRBD1	CASTPGTDLSYEQYF	TGTGCCAGTACCCCCGGGACAGATTTATCCTACGAGCAGTACTTC
NA	TRBV2	TRBJ2-2	NA	CASRRTSTNTGELFF	TGTGCCAGCCGTCGGACATCTACGAACACCGGGGAGCTGTTTTTT
NA	TRBV11-3	TRBJ1-6	NA	CASSFDSPLHF	TGTGCCAGCAGCTTCGATTCACCCCTCCACTTT
NA	TRBV4-1	TRBJ1-5	TRBD1	CASSQVPTGAVGNQPQHF	TGCGCCAGCAGCCAAGTTCCCACAGGGGCGGTGGGCAATCAGCCCCAGCATTTT
NA	TRBV6-5	TRBJ1-2	NA	CASSYSWGGADYGYTF	TGTGCCAGCAGTTACTCCTGGGGGGGCGCCGACTATGGCTACACCTTC
NA	TRBV13	TRBJ2-7	NA	CASSLQGSAYEQYF	TGTGCCAGCAGTTTACAGGGTTCCGCCTACGAGCAGTACTTC
NA	TRBV6-5	TRBJ1-1	TRBD1	CASCDRQGAEAFF	TGTGCCAGTTGCGATCGACAGGGGGCTGAAGCTTTCTTT
NA	TRBV9	TRBJ1-1	NA	CASSVGVGGWTEAFF	TGTGCCAGCAGCGTAGGGGTCGGGGGATGGACTGAAGCTTTCTTT
NA	TRBV9	TRBJ2-2	NA	CASSVDPGWEDTGELFF	TGTGCCAGCAGCGTAGATCCGGGGTGGGAGGACACCGGGGAGCTGTTTTTT
few	TRBV27	TRBJ1-5	TRBD1	CASSNGQGYQPQHF	TGTGCCAGCAGTAACGGACAGGGGTATCAGCCCCAGCATTTT
NA	TRBV5-4	TRBJ1-1	NA	CASSLSRGELDTEAFF	TGTGCCAGCAGCTTGAGCAGGGGAGAGTTGGACACTGAAGCTTTCTTT
NA	TRBV7-9	TRBJ2-1	NA	CASSPIREYNEQFF	TGTGCCAGCAGCCCTATTCGGGAGTACAATGAGCAGTTCTTC
NA	TRBV5-1	TRBJ1-6	TRBD1	CASRPDRGNSPLHF	TGCGCCAGCAGGCCGGACAGGGGTAATTCACCCCTCCACTTT
few	TRBV21-1	TRBJ2-7	NA	CASSKSCRGFRDSHYEQYF	TGTGCCAGCAGCAAAAGTTGTCGGGGATTTCGGGACAGCCACTACGAGCAGTACTTC
NA	TRBV6-5	TRBJ1-5	TRBD1	CASRKDRGRNQPQHF	TGTGCCAGCAGAAAAGACAGGGGACGGAATCAGCCCCAGCATTTT
NA	TRBV27	TRBJ2-7	NA	CASSFRGTRYEQYF	TGTGCCAGCAGTTTTAGAGGAACCCGATACGAGCAGTACTTC
NA	TRBV5-1	TRBJ2-7	NA	CASSAGTTSYEQYF	TGCGCCAGCAGTGCCGGGACAACGTCCTACGAGCAGTACTTC
NA	TRBV5-8	TRBJ1-5	NA	CASSLAVFFQDSNQPQHF	TGTGCCAGCAGCTTGGCCGTGTTTTTCCAGGATAGCAATCAGCCCCAGCATTTT
once	TRBV28	TRBJ1-2	TRBD1	CASSSGGVGYTF	TGTGCCAGCAGTTCAGGGGGTGTCGGCTACACCTTC
NA	TRBV5-1	TRBJ2-5	NA	CASSLGLFGTRLRETQYF	TGCGCCAGCAGCTTGGGTTTATTCGGGACAAGGCTAAGGGAGACCCAGTACTTC
NA	TRBV7-3	TRBJ2-3	TRBD2	CASSRGGASTDTQYF	TGTGCCAGCAGCCGCGGGGGGGCCAGCACAGATACGCAGTATTTT
NA	TRBV7-8	TRBJ2-7	TRBD1	CASSSYRDRSLYEQYF	TGTGCCAGCAGTTCATACCGGGACAGAAGCCTCTACGAGCAGTACTTC
NA	TRBV28	TRBJ2-5	TRBD1	CASSDSTGGETQYF	TGTGCCAGCAGTGACTCGACAGGGGGGGAGACCCAGTACTTC